These 21 T cell receptor beta chains were all obtained from the same sample, sequenced in a study of blood T cell repertoires in COVID-19. Profiled with immunoSEQ multiplex PCR; TCRdb holds only in-frame clones, not every one. The sample contains approximately 200,000 clones, 70% to 85% of which appear only once. Specimen: PBMCs or T cells enriched from blood (not recorded which). These receptors all come from a man aged 55 to 69 who had recovered from COVID-19.

The V call is TRBV7-6, the J call TRBJ1-3, with D possibly matching TRBD1 (5 bases). Germline-derived CDR1 and CDR2 are SGHVS and FNYEAQ. Trimming cost V 6 bases and J 4 bases, with 13 bases left between them. The length of the CDR3 is 14 residues. CDR3 protein: CASSWGEEGNTIYF. CDR3 nucleotide sequence: TGTGCCAGCAGTTGGGGGGAAGAAGGAAACACCATATATTTT.

The J gene is TRBJ2-4, the V gene TRBV7-2, with 7 nucleotides matching TRBD2. Looked up from germline, CDR1 is SGHTA and CDR2 is FQGNSA. Trimming at V came to 4 bases and at J to 1 base, leaving 10 bases not matched to a gene. The CDR3 is 17 residues long. CDR3: CASSSRRETLAKNIQYF. The CDR3 region has the DNA TGTGCCAGCAGCTCCCGGCGGGAGACACTGGCCAAAAACATTCAGTACTTC.

The chain employs TRBV5-1 and TRBJ1-6, with 10 bases aligning to TRBD1. The CDR3 spans 17 residues. V lost 4 bases to trimming and J lost 4 bases; unmatched junction nucleotides: 8. Germline V gene data show CDR1 as SGHRS and CDR2 as YFSETQ. The DNA of the CDR3 is TGCGCCAGCAGCCAAAGCGGGACAGGGGATTATAATTCACCCCTCCACTTT. Residues: CASSQSGTGDYNSPLHF.

This rearrangement joins TRBV11-2 to TRBJ1-4; weak D call: TRBD1 (6 bases). This CDR3 is built from 14 residues. Germline lookup yields CDR1 SGHAT and CDR2 FQNNGV. V lost 4 bases to trimming and J lost 8 bases, with 14 bases between them. The CDR3 DNA sequence: TGTGCCAGCAGCTACCAGGGGATGCGGGAAAAACTGTTTTTT. This translates into CASSYQGMREKLFF.

The chain links TRBV2 to TRBJ2-3; TRBD2 is a possible D gene (6 bases). Germline CDR1 and CDR2: SNHLY and FYNNEI. The CDR3 spans 13 residues. V shed 8 bases and J shed 14 bases, with 23 bases lying between them. CDR3 coding DNA: TGTGCCAGCGTTCCGGGACTCCTAGCGAAGTGGTATTTT. Protein sequence: CASVPGLLAKWYF.

This clone was seen only a few times. The rearrangement joins TRBV19 to TRBJ1-4; D is unclear. The ends were cut back, 0 bases at V and 13 bases at J, with 12 bases in the middle. Germline CDR1 reads LNHDA; CDR2 reads SQIVND (reference sequence). This CDR3 comprises 13 residues. CDR3 bases: TGTGCCAGTAGTATAGACCGGGATCCCGGACTGTTTTTT. The encoded protein is CASSIDRDPGLFF.

V and J are TRBV4-3 and TRBJ2-5; the match to TRBD2 covers 10 bases. The CDR3 totals 16 residues. The ends lost 5 bases at V and 4 bases at J; junction bases unmatched: 10. CDR1 is LGHNA, CDR2 YSLEER, per germline. CDR3 nucleotide sequence: TGCGCCAGCAGCTCCTCCGCTTCTAGCGGGGGAGAGACCCAGTACTTC. Protein product: CASSSSASSGGETQYF.

CDR3 DNA: TGTGCCACCAGTGGGGGTAGCGGGGGGAACCTCCCAGATACGCAGTATTTT. This encodes CATSGGSGGNLPDTQYF. V is TRBV24-1 and J is TRBJ2-3, with 10 nucleotides matching TRBD2. The CDR3 covers 17 residues. Germline CDR1 reads KGHDR; CDR2 reads SFDVKD. V was clipped by 5 bases and J by 4 bases; unmatched bases: 11.

The gene calls are TRBV19 and TRBJ2-1, with D possibly matching TRBD1 (5 bases). The CDR3 totals 14 residues. V was clipped by 2 bases and J by 4 bases, with 9 bases between them. Germline V gives CDR1 LNHDA, CDR2 SQIVND (reference sequence). In nucleotides, the CDR3 is TGTGCCAGTAGTATAAGACAGCCGTACAATGAGCAGTTCTTC. It yields the protein CASSIRQPYNEQFF.

The chain combines TRBV9 with TRBJ1-2; D remains ambiguous. The CDR3 has 13 amino acids. The germline V and J ends were trimmed by 0 bases and 2 bases, with 5 bases remaining between them. Germline V gives CDR1 SGDLS, CDR2 YYNGEE. The CDR3 coding sequence is TGTGCCAGCAGCGTAGTCCTGAACTATGGCTACACCTTC. Residues: CASSVVLNYGYTF.

The V call is TRBV9, the J call TRBJ1-1, with 11 bases fitting TRBD1. Germline loops: CDR1 SGDLS, CDR2 YYNGEE. V shed 2 bases and J 4 bases; nucleotides not matched to a gene: 7. The CDR3 contains 16 residues. This CDR3 is CASSVGQGAFGTEAFF. The CDR3, as DNA: TGTGCCAGCAGCGTTGGACAGGGGGCGTTCGGCACTGAAGCTTTCTTT.

In its sample, this clone was seen once. The chain combines TRBV27 with TRBJ1-6; a possible D gene is TRBD1 (6 bases). The CDR3 spans 14 residues. The germline V and J ends were trimmed by 3 bases and 6 bases, with 9 bases remaining between them. Germline CDR1 reads MNHEY; CDR2 reads SMNVEV (reference sequence). For the CDR3, the DNA is TGTGCCAGCAGTTTTTCGGACAGTAATTCACCCCTCCACTTT. Residues: CASSFSDSNSPLHF.

The chain employs TRBV7-2 and TRBJ2-7, with D possibly TRBD2 on 5 matching bases. The germline CDR1 and CDR2 sequences are SGHTA and FQGNSA. V lost 2 bases to trimming and J lost 2 bases, with 16 bases between them. The CDR3 loop spans 16 amino acids. This chain's CDR3 is CASSLTPASSAYEQYF. CDR3 coding DNA: TGTGCCAGCAGCTTAACGCCGGCTAGCTCAGCCTACGAGCAGTACTTC. Full variable domain (missing parts from reference TRBV7-2 and TRBJ2-7): GAGVSQSPSNKVTEKGKDVELRCDPISGHTALYWYRQSLGQGLEFLIYFQGNSAPDKSGLPSDRFSAERTGGSVSTLTIQRTQQEDSAVYLCASSLTPASSAYEQYFGPGTRLTVT.

The sample holds one count of this clone. The chain combines TRBV15 with TRBJ1-1, with 7 bases lining up with TRBD1. CDR3 length: 13 amino acids. Germline V CDR1 and CDR2: LNHNV, YYDKDF (reference sequence). V lost 4 bases to trimming and J lost 5 bases; unmatched junction nucleotides: 4. CDR3 sequence reads: CATSNRGGTEAFF. The CDR3 DNA sequence: TGTGCCACCAGCAACAGGGGTGGGACTGAAGCTTTCTTT.

In its sample, this clone was seen once. The genes are TRBV6-5 and TRBJ2-7; D possibly corresponds to TRBD1 (5 bases). Germline-derived CDR1 and CDR2 are MNHEY and SVGAGI. Trimming pared 3 bases from V and 5 bases from J, leaving 11 bases between. The CDR3 length is 13 residues. CDR3 residues: CASSYRGPHEQYF. The CDR3 DNA reads as TGTGCCAGCAGTTATAGGGGCCCGCACGAGCAGTACTTC.

This clone was counted once. The chain has TRBV20-1 and TRBJ2-1, with 8 bases fitting TRBD1. Germline trimming cut 3 bases from V and 6 bases from J; bases unmatched to any gene: 13. Germline assignment: CDR1 DFQATT and CDR2 SNEGSKA (reference sequence). The CDR3 is made up of 16 amino acids. The CDR3 DNA is TGCAGTGCTAGTGTTACAGGGGGTGGGTTCGCCAATGAGCAGTTCTTC. Amino acids: CSASVTGGGFANEQFF.

The V call is TRBV3-1 (or the pseudogene TRBV3-2), the J call TRBJ2-7; D may be TRBD2 (7 bases). The CDR3 covers 16 residues. Per the germline V gene, CDR1 is LGHDT and CDR2 is YNNKEL (reference sequence). Deletions cut 0 bases from V and 2 bases from J, with 14 bases between. This chain's CDR3 is CASSQDAGALPYEQYF. The DNA for the CDR3 is TGTGCCAGCAGCCAAGACGCGGGGGCGCTACCCTACGAGCAGTACTTC.

This chain uses TRBV11-1 with TRBJ2-5, with TRBD2 matching 7 bases. CDR1 and CDR2 (germline): SGHAT, FQDESV (reference sequence). V dropped 3 bases and J dropped 5; count of bases not matched to a gene: 3. The CDR3 consists of 13 residues. CDR3 sequence: CASSFQGGETQYF. CDR3 DNA: TGTGCCAGCAGCTTCCAGGGAGGGGAGACCCAGTACTTC.

This chain's CDR3 is CASSLVGELAHGTQYF. The CDR3 DNA is TGTGCCAGCAGCTTAGTTGGGGAGCTAGCACACGGGACCCAGTACTTC. This chain connects TRBV7-8 to TRBJ2-5; D is perhaps TRBD2 (5 bases). Germline V gene data show CDR1 as SGHVS and CDR2 as FQNEAQ. The CDR3 totals 16 residues. The germline V and J ends were trimmed by 1 base and 7 bases, with 19 bases remaining between them.

This clone was found a few times. The V call is TRBV14, the J call TRBJ2-7; D is undetermined. This CDR3 has 10 residues. Trimming removed 8 bases at V and 9 bases at J, with 11 bases between. Looked up from germline, CDR1 is SGHDN and CDR2 is FVKESK. CDR3 region: CASAGSRQYF. In DNA form, the CDR3 reads TGTGCCAGCGCAGGATCCCGGCAGTACTTC. Full variable domain (outside the CDR3, taken from reference TRBV14 and TRBJ2-7): EAGVTQFPSHSVIEKGQTVTLRCDPISGHDNLYWYRRVMGKEIKFLLHFVKESKQDESGMPNNRFLAERTGGTYSTLKVQPAELEDSGVYFCASAGSRQYFGPGTRLTVT.

The CDR3 DNA sequence: TGTGCCAGCAGCCGTAGGGACAGGGAGTCCTATGGCTACACCTTC. This sequence encodes CASSRRDRESYGYTF. The rearrangement joins TRBV7-9 to TRBJ1-2; 9 bases agree with TRBD1. The CDR3 sequence is 15 residues long. CDR1 is SEHNR, CDR2 FQNEAQ, per germline (reference sequence). Unmatched junction bases numbered 8, after V lost 5 bases and J lost 4 bases.